The rows below give T cell receptor beta chains drawn from one sample of a study. TCRdb reanalysed the 5' RACE reads using MiXCR and keeps one entry per CDR3 protein. The sample consists of tens of thousands of distinct CDR3 sequences, around 28% of them appearing once. The sample taken for sequencing was naive CD4+ T cells sorted from blood. Source of these receptors: a female donor with breast cancer. Each CDR3 is given with its conserved first and last residue. The order of the fields is V gene, clone size, J gene, CDR3 protein. The size entry is marked missing in some rows and otherwise reads once, few, many or a size class.

v_call: TRBV7-9
clone_size: NA
j_call: TRBJ2-7
cdr3_aa: CASSHPGQDYEQYF

v_call: TRBV29-1
clone_size: few
j_call: TRBJ2-1
cdr3_aa: CSVTGAGNEQFF

v_call: TRBV7-6
clone_size: NA
j_call: TRBJ2-5
cdr3_aa: CASSSPLQGLETQYF

v_call: TRBV2
clone_size: NA
j_call: TRBJ2-7
cdr3_aa: CASNTGGPYEQYF

v_call: TRBV5-1
clone_size: NA
j_call: TRBJ2-5
cdr3_aa: CASSLAPSGINQETQYF

v_call: TRBV4-1
clone_size: NA
j_call: TRBJ2-7
cdr3_aa: CASSPREGDNVQYF

v_call: TRBV4-1
clone_size: NA
j_call: TRBJ2-1
cdr3_aa: CASSPGPSRANEQFF

v_call: TRBV28
clone_size: NA
j_call: TRBJ1-2
cdr3_aa: CASIPSEPYYGYTF

v_call: TRBV7-3
clone_size: few
j_call: TRBJ1-1
cdr3_aa: CASSLRAAMNTEAFF

v_call: TRBV18
clone_size: NA
j_call: TRBJ2-5
cdr3_aa: CASSQGVPRGTQYF

v_call: TRBV29-1
clone_size: medium-sized
j_call: TRBJ1-2
cdr3_aa: CSVEGLLRGYTF

v_call: TRBV5-1
clone_size: NA
j_call: TRBJ1-1
cdr3_aa: CASSLEGGGTEAFF

v_call: TRBV5-1
clone_size: few
j_call: TRBJ2-7
cdr3_aa: CASSLAGAGGDEQYF

v_call: TRBV7-2
clone_size: many
j_call: TRBJ2-4
cdr3_aa: CASSLGRAIAKNIQYF

v_call: TRBV7-2
clone_size: once
j_call: TRBJ1-5
cdr3_aa: CASSPGQGSNQPQHF

v_call: TRBV5-1
clone_size: NA
j_call: TRBJ2-2
cdr3_aa: CATAPGLAITGELFF